Following are 2 T cell receptor beta chains from one sample sequenced in a study of OX40 agonist ivuxolimab in advanced cancers. Sequencing was performed with immunoSEQ multiplex PCR; in TCRdb, only in-frame clones are kept and a portion is missing. The sample yields 70,000 or so clones, approximately 92% seen once. Sequenced here: CD4+ or CD8+ T cells sorted from blood, sampled in a trial of the OX40 agonist ivuxolimab. These receptor sequences come from an adult with an advanced solid tumor such as melanoma, head and neck, liver or kidney cancer.

The rearrangement joins TRBV7-6 to TRBJ2-1; 9 bases fit TRBD2. V dropped 2 bases and J dropped 0; count of bases not matched to a gene: 14. This CDR3 has 20 residues. CDR1 is SGHVS and CDR2 is FNYEAQ in the germline V gene. For the CDR3, the DNA is TGTGCCAGCAGCTTACCGCGGGAGCGGGGGGACCCCGACTCCTACAATGAGCAGTTCTTC. Encoded protein: CASSLPRERGDPDSYNEQFF.

The chain combines TRBV9 with TRBJ2-7; TRBD1 is a possible D gene (9 bases). Germline loops: CDR1 SGDLS, CDR2 YYNGEE. V lost 1 base and J 3 bases, leaving 17 bases between the germline ends. The CDR3 runs to 16 residues. In DNA form, the CDR3 reads TGTGCCAGCAGCGTAAGCGGGGGACAGGGAATCTACGAGCAGTACTTC. Protein product: CASSVSGGQGIYEQYF.